The entry below gives a single TCR beta chain sequence along with its context. The sample belongs to a study of T cell changes during pregnancy in multiple sclerosis. The length of the CDR3 is 14 residues. The germline V and J ends were trimmed by 3 bases and 3 bases, with 9 bases remaining between them. Germline V CDR1 and CDR2: MNHNS, SASEGT. The assay was immunoSEQ multiplex PCR, and TCRdb's table has in-frame clones only and misses some. The data hold under 95,000 clones, with approximately 95% observed a single time. The sequence was obtained from a female donor in good health, enrolled as a control in a pregnancy study. This chain uses TRBV6-1 with TRBJ1-5, with D perhaps TRBD1 (5 bases). The sequenced sample was peripheral blood, obtained in the second trimester of pregnancy. The CDR3 spells CASSELGLNQPQHF. CDR3 nucleotides: TGTGCCAGCAGTGAGCTGGGGCTCAATCAGCCCCAGCATTTT.